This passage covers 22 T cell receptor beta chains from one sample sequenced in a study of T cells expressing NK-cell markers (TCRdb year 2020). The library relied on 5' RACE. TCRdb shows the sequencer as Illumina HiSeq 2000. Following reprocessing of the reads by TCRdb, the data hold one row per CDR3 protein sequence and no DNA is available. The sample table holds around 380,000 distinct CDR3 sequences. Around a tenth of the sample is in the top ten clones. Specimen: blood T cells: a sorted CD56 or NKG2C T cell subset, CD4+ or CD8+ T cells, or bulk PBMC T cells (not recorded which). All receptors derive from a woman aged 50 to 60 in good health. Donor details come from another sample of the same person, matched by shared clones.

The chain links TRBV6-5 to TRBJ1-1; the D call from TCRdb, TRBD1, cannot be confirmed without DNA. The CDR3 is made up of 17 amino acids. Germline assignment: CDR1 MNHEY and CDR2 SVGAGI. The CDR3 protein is CASSSYSGTGSNTEAFF.

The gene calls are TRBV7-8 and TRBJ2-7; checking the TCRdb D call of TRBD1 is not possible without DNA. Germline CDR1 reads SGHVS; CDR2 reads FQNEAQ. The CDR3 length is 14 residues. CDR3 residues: CASSSGTVSYEQYF.

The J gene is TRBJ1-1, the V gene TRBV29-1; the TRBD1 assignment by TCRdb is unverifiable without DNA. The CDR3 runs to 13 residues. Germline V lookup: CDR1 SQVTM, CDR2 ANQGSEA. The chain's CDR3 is CSVEIAGATEAFF.

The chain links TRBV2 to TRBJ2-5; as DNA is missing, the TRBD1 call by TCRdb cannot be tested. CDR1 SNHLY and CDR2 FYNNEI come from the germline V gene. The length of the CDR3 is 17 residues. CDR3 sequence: CASSADTTGTGQETQYF.

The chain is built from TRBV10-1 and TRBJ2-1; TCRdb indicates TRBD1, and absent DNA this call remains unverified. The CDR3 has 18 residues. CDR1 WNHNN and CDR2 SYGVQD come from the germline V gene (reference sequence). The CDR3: CARGYRGVNVGSYNEQFF.

CDR3 loop: CASSLVSLAGAPGEQYF. The chain combines TRBV7-8 with TRBJ2-7; the D call from TCRdb, TRBD2, cannot be confirmed without DNA. The CDR3 extends over 17 amino acids. Germline V gene sequence: CDR1 SGHVS, CDR2 FQNEAQ.

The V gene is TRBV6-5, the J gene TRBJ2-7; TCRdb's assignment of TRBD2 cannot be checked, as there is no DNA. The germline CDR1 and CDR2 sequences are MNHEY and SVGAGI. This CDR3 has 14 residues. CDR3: CASAAAGGSYEQYF.

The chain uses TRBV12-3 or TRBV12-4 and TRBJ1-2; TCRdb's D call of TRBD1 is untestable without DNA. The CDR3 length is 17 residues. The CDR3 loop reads CASSLDLRGVSNYGYTF.

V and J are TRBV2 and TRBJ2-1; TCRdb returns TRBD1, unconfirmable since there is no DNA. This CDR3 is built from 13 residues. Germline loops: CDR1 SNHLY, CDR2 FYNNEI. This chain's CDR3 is CASSRTGGDEQFF.

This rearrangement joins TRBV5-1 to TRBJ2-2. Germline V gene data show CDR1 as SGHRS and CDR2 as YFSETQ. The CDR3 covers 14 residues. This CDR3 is CASSLNGNTGELFF.

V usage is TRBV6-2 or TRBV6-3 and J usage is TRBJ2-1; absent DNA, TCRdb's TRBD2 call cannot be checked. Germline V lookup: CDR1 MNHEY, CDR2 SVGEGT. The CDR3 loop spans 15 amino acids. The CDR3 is CASRVGLAGVNEQFF.

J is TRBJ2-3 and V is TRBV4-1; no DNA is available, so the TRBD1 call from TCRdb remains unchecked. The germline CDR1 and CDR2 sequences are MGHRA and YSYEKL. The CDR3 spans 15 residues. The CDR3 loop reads CASSQENWGRDTQYF.

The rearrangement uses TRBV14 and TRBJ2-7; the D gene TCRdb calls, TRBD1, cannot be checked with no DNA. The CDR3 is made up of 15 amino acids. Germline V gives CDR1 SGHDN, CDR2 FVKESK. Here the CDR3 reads CASSQDRAGGYEQYF.

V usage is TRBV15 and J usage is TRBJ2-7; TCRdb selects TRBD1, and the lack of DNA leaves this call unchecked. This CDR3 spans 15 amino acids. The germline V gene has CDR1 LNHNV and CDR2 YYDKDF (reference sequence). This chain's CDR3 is CATSKFRDSSYEQYF. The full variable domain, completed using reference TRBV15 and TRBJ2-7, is DAMVIQNPRYQVTQFGKPVTLSCSQTLNHNVMYWYQQKSSQAPKLLFHYYDKDFNNEADTPDNFQSRRPNTSFCFLDIRSPGLGDTAMYLCATSKFRDSSYEQYFGPGTRLTVT.

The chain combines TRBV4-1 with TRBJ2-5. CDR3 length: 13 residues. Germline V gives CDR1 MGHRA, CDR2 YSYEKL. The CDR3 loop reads CASSQDIEAAQYF.

Here the CDR3 reads CSARGGTQETQYF. V gene TRBV20-1 combines with J gene TRBJ2-5; TCRdb's D gene call, TRBD1, goes unchecked for lack of DNA. The CDR3 sequence is 13 residues long. The germline gives CDR1 DFQATT, CDR2 SNEGSKA (reference sequence).

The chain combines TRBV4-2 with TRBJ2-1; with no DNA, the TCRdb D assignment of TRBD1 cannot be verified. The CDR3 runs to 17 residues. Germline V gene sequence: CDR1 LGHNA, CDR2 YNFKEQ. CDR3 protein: CASSQIRGGSSYNEQFF.

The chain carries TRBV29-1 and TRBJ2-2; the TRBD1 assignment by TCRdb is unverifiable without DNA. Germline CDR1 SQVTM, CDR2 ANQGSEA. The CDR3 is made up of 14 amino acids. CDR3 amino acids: CSAQRGQGTGELFF.

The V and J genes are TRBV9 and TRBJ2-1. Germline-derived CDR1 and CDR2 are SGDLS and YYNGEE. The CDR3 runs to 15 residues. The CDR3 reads CASSGLASSYNEQFF.

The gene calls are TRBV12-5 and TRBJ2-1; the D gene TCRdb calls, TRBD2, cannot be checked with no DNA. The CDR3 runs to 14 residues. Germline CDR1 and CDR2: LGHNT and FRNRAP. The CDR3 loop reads CARLAGGPLYEQFF. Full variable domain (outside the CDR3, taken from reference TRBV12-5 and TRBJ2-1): DARVTQTPRHKVTEMGQEVTMRCQPILGHNTVFWYRQTMMQGLELLAYFRNRAPLDDSGMPKDRFSAEMPDATLATLKIQPSEPRDSAVYFCARLAGGPLYEQFFGPGTRLTVL.

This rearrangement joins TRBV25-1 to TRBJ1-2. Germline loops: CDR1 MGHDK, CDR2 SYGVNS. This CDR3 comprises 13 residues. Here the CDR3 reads CASSATANYGYTF.

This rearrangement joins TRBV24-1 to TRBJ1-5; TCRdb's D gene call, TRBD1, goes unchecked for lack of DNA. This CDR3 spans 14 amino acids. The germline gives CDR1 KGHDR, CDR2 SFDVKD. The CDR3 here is CATQGGVGNQPQHF.